This T cell receptor (beta chain) was observed in a study of shared clonotypes between healthy human individuals. As for this clone: Other DNA sequences in the same sample also yield this CDR3.

V trimming: 4 bases; J trimming: 6 bases; junction bases outside the gene matches: 4. Germline V gene sequence: CDR1 SGDLS, CDR2 YYNGEE. This CDR3 spans 14 amino acids. TCRdb keeps only in-frame clones here, not all; method: immunoSEQ multiplex PCR. The table has about 2.4 million clones, approximately 94% seen once; the top ten hold around 0.37%. There were only Caucasian adults among the donors, and all lived in Nashville, Tennessee. Sequencing used naive CD4+ T cells from PBMCs. Subset noted: CD45RA+ positively selected. V is TRBV9 and J is TRBJ2-1, with TRBD2 matching 10 bases. The receptor was isolated from a man younger than 35 in good health. Some clones in this sample may be carry-over from other donors' samples. The CDR3 sequence: CASSPRTSGNEQFF. CDR3 nucleotides: TGTGCCAGCAGCCCACGGACTAGCGGCAATGAGCAGTTCTTC.